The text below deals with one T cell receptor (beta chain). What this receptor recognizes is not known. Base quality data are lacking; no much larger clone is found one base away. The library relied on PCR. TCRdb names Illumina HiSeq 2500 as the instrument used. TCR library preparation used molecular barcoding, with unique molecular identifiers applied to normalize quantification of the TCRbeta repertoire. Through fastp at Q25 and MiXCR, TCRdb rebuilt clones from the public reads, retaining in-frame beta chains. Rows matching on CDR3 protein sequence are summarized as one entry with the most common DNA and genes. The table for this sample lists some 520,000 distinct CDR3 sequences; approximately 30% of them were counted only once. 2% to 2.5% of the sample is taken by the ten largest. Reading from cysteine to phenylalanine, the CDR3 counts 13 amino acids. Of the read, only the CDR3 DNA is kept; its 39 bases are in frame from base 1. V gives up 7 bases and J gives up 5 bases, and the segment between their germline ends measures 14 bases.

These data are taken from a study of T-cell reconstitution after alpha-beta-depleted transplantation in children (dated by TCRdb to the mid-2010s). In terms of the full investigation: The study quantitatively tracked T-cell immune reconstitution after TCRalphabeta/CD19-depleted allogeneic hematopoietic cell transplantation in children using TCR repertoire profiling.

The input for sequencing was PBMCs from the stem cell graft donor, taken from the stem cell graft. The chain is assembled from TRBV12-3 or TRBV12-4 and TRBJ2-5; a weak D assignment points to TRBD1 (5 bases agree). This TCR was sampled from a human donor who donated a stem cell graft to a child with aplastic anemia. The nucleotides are TGTGCCAGCACCCCTAGGGGCCGGGAGACCCAGTACTTC. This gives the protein CASTPRGRETQYF.